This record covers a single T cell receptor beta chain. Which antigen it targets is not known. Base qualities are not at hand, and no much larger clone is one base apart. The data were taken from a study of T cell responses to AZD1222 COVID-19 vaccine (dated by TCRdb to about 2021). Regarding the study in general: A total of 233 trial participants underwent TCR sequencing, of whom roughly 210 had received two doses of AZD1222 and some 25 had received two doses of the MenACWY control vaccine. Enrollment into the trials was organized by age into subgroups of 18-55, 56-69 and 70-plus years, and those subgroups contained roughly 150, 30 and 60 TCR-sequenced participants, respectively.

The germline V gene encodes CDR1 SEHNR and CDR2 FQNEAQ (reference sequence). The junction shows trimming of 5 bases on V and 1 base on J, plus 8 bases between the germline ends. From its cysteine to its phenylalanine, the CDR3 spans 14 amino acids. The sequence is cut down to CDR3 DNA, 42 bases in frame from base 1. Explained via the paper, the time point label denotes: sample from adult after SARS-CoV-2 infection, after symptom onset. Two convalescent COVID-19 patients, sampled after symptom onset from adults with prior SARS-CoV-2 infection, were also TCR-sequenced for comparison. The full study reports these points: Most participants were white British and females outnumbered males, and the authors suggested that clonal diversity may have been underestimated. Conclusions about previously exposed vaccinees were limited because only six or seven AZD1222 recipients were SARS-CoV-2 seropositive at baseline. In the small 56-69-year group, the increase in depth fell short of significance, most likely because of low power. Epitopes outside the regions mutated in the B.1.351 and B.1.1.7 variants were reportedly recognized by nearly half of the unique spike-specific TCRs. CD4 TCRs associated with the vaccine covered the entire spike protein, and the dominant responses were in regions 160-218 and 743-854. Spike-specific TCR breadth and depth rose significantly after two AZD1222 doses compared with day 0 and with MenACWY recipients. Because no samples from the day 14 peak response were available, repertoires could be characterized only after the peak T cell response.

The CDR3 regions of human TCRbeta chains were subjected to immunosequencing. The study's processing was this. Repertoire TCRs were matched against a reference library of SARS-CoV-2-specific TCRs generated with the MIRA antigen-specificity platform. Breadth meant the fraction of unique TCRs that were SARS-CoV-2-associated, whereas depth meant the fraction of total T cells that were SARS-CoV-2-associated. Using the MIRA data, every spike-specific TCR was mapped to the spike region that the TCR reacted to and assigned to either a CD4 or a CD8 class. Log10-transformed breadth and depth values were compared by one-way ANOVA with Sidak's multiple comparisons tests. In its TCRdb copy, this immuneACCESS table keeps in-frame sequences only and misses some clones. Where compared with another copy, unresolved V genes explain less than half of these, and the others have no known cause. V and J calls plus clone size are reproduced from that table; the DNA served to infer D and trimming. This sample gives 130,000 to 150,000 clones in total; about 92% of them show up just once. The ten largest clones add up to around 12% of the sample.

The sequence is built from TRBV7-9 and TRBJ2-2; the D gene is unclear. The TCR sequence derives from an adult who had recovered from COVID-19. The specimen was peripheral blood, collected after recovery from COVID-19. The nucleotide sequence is TGTGCCAGCAGCCAGTCAGAGAACACCGGGGAGCTGTTTTTT. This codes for CASSQSENTGELFF.